This T cell receptor (beta chain) is from a study of cytomegalovirus exposure and HLA in healthy donors. Study findings and constraints: Among the CMV-associated chains, three were confirmed in vitro as specific for CMV antigens. What TCR beta sequences reportedly achieved was accurate prediction of HLA-A and HLA-B alleles in most subjects.

A word on this clone: Its antigen is unidentified.

Both 60 Vbeta primers and 13 Jbeta primers went into the PCR. Here immunoSEQ multiplex PCR was the method, and the copy in TCRdb shows in-frame clones only, minus some. In the table there are roughly 150,000 clones, 75% to 80% of which are singletons. This CDR3 spans 18 amino acids. The germline V gene encodes CDR1 MNHEY and CDR2 SMNVEV (reference sequence). V gave up 2 bases and J gave up 1 base, with 21 bases separating them. The V gene is TRBV27, the J gene TRBJ2-7; a possible D gene is TRBD2 (6 bases). This sequence originates from a male donor in good health and CMV-seronegative. Material: PBMCs. The CDR3 coding sequence is TGTGCCAGCAGTTTACGGTCGGGGCGGGGCGGGGAATCCTACGAGCAGTACTTC. This gives the protein CASSLRSGRGGESYEQYF.